This T cell receptor beta chain was obtained from a study of CD8 T cells in Susac syndrome (dated by TCRdb to the late 2010s). Turning to the overall study: The study used repertoire sequencing to test whether antigen drove CD8+ T cell activation and differentiation in Susac syndrome. Clonality of the CD8+ T cell repertoire was compared between over ten healthy donors, 14 Susac syndrome patients and under 16 multiple sclerosis patients.

Including cysteine and phenylalanine, the CDR3 has 13 amino acids. Just the 39-base CDR3 DNA is kept, in frame starting at base 1. Per the germline V gene, SQVTM is the CDR1 and ANQGSEA is the CDR2. V trim: 7 bases; J trim: 7 bases; unmatched bases: 12. RNA was extracted with the RNeasy kit and about 0.45 to 1 ug was reverse transcribed using random hexamers. The immunoSEQ multiplex PCR assay, which covers 54 Vbeta and 13 Jbeta segments, was used to amplify TCR beta CDR3 regions. PCR amplification bias was corrected using a synthetic template baseline for primer optimization and computational correction. The authors' pipeline ran thus. Only productive sequences were kept, with reads annotated to V, D and J genes according to IMGT and analyzed in immunoSEQ Analyzer. To calculate clonality, Shannon entropy was normalized by log2 of the number of productive unique sequences and then subtracted from one. For each patient and control, public and private clones were evaluated within the 100 most prevalent clones. Clones were defined as Susac-specific when absent from the healthy and MS cohorts, from approximately 1,100 published viral clones and from other ImmuneACCESS disease sequences. The raw public reads went through TCRdb reprocessing: fastp at Q25, MiXCR clone calling, in-frame beta chains kept. Each entry merges the rows of one CDR3 protein and shows their most common DNA and genes. TCRdb, not the original authors, processed these V and J calls. For this sample the table gives around 56,000 distinct CDR3 sequences, of which more than 80% were detected only once. The leading ten clones occupy about 0.21% of the sample.

Regarding this clonotype: Its antigen target is currently unknown. No quality values exist for individual bases; no much larger clone is one base distant.

Overall study results and their limits: The number of individuals in the TCR sequencing and HLA analysis was recognized as being relatively small.

High-throughput TCR beta sequencing profiled peripheral blood CD8+ and CD4+ T cells from healthy donors, Susac syndrome patients and multiple sclerosis patients. The healthy donors served as controls matched for age and sex. Bulk CD8+ and CD4+ T cells were purified by magnetic negative isolation, while CD8+ TEMRA cells were enriched using FACS. Blood was drawn into EDTA tubes, processed within 24 hours, and PBMCs were isolated by density gradient centrifugation. PBMCs intended for TCR sequencing were frozen in liquid nitrogen and were later thawed in a 37 degrees C water bath. A purity of at least 90% was achieved for sorted or isolated CD4+, CD8+ and CD8+ TEMRA cells.

This chain is built from TRBV29-1 and TRBJ2-7, with 8 central nucleotides matching TRBD2. The origin of this receptor is a human donor in good health. Material for sequencing was CD8+ T cells from PBMCs. The CDR3 reads as follows: CSAVLLGGREQYF. The DNA sequence follows: TGCAGCGCTGTGCTGTTGGGCGGGAGGGAGCAGTACTTC.